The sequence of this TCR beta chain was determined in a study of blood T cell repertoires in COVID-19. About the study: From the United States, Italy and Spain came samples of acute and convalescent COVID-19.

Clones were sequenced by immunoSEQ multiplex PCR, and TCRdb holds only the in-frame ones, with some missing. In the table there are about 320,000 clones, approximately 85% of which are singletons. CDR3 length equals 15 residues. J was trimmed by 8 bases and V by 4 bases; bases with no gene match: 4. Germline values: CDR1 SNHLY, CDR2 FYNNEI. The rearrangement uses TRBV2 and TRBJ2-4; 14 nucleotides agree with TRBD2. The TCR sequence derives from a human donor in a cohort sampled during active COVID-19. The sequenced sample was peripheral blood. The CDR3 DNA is TGTGCCAGCAGTGGTGGACTAGCGGGGGGTGACATTCAGTACTTC. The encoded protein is CASSGGLAGGDIQYF. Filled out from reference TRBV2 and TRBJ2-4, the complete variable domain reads EPEVTQTPSHQVTQMGQEVILRCVPISNHLYFYWYRQILGQKVEFLVSFYNNEISEKSEIFDDQFSVERPDGSNFTLKIRSTKLEDSAMYFCASSGGLAGGDIQYFGAGTRLSVL.